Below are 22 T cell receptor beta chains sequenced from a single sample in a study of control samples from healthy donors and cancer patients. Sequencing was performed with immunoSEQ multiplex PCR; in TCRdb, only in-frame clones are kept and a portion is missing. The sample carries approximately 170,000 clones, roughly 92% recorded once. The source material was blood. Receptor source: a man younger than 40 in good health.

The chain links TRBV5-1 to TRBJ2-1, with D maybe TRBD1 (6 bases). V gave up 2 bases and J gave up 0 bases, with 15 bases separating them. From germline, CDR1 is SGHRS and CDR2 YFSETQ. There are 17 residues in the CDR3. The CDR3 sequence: CASSFQGPTGSYNEQFF. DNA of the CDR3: TGCGCCAGCAGCTTTCAGGGGCCAACGGGCTCCTACAATGAGCAGTTCTTC.

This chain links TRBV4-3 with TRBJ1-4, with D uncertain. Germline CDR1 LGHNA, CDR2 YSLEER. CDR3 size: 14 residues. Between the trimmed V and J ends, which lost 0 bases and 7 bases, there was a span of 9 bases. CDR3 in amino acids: CASSQDSYFEKLFF. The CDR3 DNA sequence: TGCGCCAGCAGCCAAGATAGTTACTTTGAAAAACTGTTTTTT.

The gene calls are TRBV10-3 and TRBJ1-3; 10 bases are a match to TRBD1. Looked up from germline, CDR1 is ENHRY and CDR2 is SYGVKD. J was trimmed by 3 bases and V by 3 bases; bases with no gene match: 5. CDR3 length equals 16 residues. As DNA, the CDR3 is TGTGCCATCAGTGATGTCCGGGACAGGGGTGGAAACACCATATATTTT. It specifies CAISDVRDRGGNTIYF.

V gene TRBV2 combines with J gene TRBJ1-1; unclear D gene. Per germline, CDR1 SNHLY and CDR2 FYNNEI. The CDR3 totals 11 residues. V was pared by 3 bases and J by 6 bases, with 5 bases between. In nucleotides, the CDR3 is TGTGCCAGCAGTGATACCGCTGAAGCTTTCTTT. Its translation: CASSDTAEAFF. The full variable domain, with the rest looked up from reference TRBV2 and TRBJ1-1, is EPEVTQTPSHQVTQMGQEVILRCVPISNHLYFYWYRQILGQKVEFLVSFYNNEISEKSEIFDDQFSVERPDGSNFTLKIRSTKLEDSAMYFCASSDTAEAFFGQGTRLTVV.

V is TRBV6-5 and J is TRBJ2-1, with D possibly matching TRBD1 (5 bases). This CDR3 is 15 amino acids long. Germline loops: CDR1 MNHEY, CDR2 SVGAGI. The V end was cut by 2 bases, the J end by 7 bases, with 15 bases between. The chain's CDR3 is CASSYLPVGVNEQFF. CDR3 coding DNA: TGTGCCAGCAGTTACCTCCCCGTAGGGGTAAATGAGCAGTTCTTC.

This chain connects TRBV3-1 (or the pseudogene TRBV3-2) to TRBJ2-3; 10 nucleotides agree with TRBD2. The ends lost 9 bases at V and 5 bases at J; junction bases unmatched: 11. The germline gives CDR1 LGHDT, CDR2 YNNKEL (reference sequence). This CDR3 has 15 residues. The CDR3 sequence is CASTREAGGRDTQYF. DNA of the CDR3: TGTGCCAGTACGCGGGAAGCGGGAGGGCGAGATACGCAGTATTTT.

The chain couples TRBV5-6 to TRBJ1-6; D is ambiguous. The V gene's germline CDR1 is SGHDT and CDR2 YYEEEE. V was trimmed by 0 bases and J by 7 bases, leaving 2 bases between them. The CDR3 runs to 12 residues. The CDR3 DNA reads TGTGCCAGCAGCTTGGGGAATTCACCCCTCCACTTT. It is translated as CASSLGNSPLHF.

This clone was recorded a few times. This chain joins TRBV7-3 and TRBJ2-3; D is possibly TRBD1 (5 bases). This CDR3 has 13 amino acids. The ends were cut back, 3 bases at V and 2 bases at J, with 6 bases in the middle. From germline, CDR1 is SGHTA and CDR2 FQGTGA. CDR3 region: CASSLDNTDTQYF. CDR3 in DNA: TGTGCCAGCAGCTTGGACAACACAGATACGCAGTATTTT.

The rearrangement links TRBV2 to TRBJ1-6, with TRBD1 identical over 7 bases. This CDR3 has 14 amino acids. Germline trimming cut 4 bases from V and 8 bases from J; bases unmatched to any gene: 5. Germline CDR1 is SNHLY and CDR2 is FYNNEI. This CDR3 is CASSGQGDHSPLHF. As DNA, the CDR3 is TGTGCCAGCAGTGGGCAGGGGGATCATTCACCCCTCCACTTT.

The CDR3 DNA follows: TGTGCCAGCAGCTTCCAACCCGGGGGGGGTAGGGATGAGCAGTTCTTC. Translating gives CASSFQPGGGRDEQFF. The gene calls are TRBV7-2 and TRBJ2-1; 8 nucleotides agree with TRBD2. With 3 bases clipped from V and 8 bases from J, the junction kept 12 bases outside the gene matches. CDR1 is SGHTA and CDR2 is FQGNSA in the germline V gene. The CDR3 loop spans 16 amino acids.

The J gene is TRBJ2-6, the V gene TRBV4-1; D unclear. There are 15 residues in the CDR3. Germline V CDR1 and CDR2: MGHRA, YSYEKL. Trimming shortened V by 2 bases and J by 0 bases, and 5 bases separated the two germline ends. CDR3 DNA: TGCGCCAGCAGCCAAACAGTCTCTGGGGCCAACGTCCTGACTTTC. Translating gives CASSQTVSGANVLTF.

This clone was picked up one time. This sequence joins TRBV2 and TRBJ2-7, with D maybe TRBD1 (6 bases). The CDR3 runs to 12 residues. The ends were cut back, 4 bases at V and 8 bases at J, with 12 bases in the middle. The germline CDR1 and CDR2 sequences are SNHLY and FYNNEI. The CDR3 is CASSAGQSKQYF. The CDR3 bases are TGTGCCAGCAGTGCTGGACAGTCCAAGCAGTACTTC.

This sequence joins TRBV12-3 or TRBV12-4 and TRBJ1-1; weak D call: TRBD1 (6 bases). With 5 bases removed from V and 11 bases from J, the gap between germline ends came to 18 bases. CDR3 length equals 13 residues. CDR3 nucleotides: TGTGCCAGCAGTCTCAGATACAGGGAAGGGGCTTTCTTT. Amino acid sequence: CASSLRYREGAFF.

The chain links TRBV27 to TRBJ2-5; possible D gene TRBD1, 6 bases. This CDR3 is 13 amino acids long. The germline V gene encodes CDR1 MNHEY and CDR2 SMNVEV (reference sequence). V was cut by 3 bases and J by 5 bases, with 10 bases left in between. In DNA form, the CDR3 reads TGTGCCAGCAGTTTCCAGGGGCGGGAGACCCAGTACTTC. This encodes CASSFQGRETQYF.

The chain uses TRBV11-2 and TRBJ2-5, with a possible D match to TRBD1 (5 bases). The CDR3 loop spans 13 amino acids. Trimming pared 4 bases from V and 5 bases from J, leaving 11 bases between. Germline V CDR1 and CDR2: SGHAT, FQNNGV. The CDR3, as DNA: TGTGCCAGCAGCTCCCTCAGGGATGAGACCCAGTACTTC. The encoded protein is CASSSLRDETQYF. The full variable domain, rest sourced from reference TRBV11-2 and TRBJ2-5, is EAGVAQSPRYKIIEKRQSVAFWCNPISGHATLYWYQQILGQGPKLLIQFQNNGVVDDSQLPKDRFSAERLKGVDSTLKIQPAKLEDSAVYLCASSSLRDETQYFGPGTRLLVL.

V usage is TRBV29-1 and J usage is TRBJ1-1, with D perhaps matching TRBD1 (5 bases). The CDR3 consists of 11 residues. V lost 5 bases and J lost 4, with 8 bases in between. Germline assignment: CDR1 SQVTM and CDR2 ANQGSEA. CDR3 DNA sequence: TGCAGCGTTCGGGACGGCACTGAAGCTTTCTTT. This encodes CSVRDGTEAFF.

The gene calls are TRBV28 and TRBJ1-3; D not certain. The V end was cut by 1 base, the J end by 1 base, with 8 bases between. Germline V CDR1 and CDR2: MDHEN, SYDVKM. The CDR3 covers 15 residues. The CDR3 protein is CASSLFPGSGNTIYF. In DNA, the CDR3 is TGTGCCAGCAGTTTATTCCCGGGATCTGGAAACACCATATATTTT. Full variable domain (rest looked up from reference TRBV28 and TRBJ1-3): DVKVTQSSRYLVKRTGEKVFLECVQDMDHENMFWYRQDPGLGLRLIYFSYDVKMKEKGDIPEGYSVSREKKERFSLILESASTNQTSMYLCASSLFPGSGNTIYFGEGSWLTVV.

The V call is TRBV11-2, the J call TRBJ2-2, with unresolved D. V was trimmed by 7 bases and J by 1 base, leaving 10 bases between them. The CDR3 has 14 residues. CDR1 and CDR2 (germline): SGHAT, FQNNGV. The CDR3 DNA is TGTGCCAGCAACTCGGGCCTGAACACCGGGGAGCTGTTTTTT. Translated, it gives CASNSGLNTGELFF.

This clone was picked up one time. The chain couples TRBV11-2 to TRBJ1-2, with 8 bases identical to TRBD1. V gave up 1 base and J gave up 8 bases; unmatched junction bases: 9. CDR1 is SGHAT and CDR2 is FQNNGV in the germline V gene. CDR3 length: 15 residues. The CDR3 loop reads CASSLVPGQGNGYTF. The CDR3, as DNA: TGTGCCAGCAGCTTAGTTCCCGGACAGGGAAACGGCTACACCTTC.

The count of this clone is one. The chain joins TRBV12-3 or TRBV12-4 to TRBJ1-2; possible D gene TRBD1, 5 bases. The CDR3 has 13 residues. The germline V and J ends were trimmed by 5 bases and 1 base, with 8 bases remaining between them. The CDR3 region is CASSPGFNYGYTF. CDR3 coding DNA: TGTGCCAGCAGTCCAGGGTTTAACTATGGCTACACCTTC.

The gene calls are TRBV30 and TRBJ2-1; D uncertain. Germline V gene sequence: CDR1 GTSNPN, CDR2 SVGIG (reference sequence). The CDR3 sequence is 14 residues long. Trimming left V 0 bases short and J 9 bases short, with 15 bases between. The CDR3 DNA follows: TGTGCCTGGAGTGTAGGCGGCCAGATGAGTGAGCAGTTCTTC. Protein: CAWSVGGQMSEQFF.

For the CDR3, the DNA is TGTGCCAGCAGTGCAGTTAACTATGGCTACACCTTC. It codes for CASSAVNYGYTF. The chain uses TRBV2 and TRBJ1-2; no definite D call. This CDR3 contains 12 residues. From germline, CDR1 is SNHLY and CDR2 FYNNEI. Trimming pared 4 bases from V and 1 base from J, leaving 4 bases between.